This TCR beta chain was observed in a study of quantifying T cell responses using KT2 cells. About the study: TCR alpha and beta constant-region primers primed reverse transcription of RNA.

Each cDNA got a UMI-containing oligo ligated at its 3' end. The first PCR ran roughly 4 cycles with an equimolar RC1.1 and RC1.2 beta primer mix. Each CDR3 protein gets one entry after TCRdb re-called the UMI-ligation and nested PCR reads with MiXCR. The table records over 25,000 distinct CDR3 sequences, about 9.4% of them present only once. Trimming pared 4 bases from V and 2 bases from J, leaving 9 bases between. This CDR3 is 14 amino acids long. Germline V CDR1 and CDR2: SGHVS, FQNEAQ. The clonotype was recovered from a human donor. Sequencing was done on a sample of PBMCs spiked with cells of the T cell clone KT2. The rearrangement uses TRBV7-8 and TRBJ1-5; a possible D gene is TRBD1 (6 bases). In DNA, the CDR3 is TGTGCCAGCAGCTCAGGGGCGGGCAATCAGCCCCAGCATTTT. Amino acids: CASSSGAGNQPQHF.